A single sample gave rise to the 20 T cell receptor beta chains below, sequenced in a study of OX40 agonist ivuxolimab in advanced cancers. Libraries were constructed by the immunoSEQ multiplex PCR assay. In TCRdb, the immuneACCESS table is reduced to in-frame sequences with V and J assigned. These tables do not hold every clone; where another copy was compared, an unresolved V gene accounts for under half, and the others remain unexplained. This sample is represented by under 20,000 clones; about two thirds of them were singletons. The ten biggest clones cover 15% to 20% of the sample. This specimen was CD4+ or CD8+ T cells sorted from blood, taken in a trial of the OX40 agonist ivuxolimab. The receptor set was obtained from an adult with an advanced solid tumor such as melanoma, head and neck, liver or kidney cancer.

The chain is built from TRBV19 and TRBJ2-1; 13 bases are a match to TRBD2. This CDR3 spans 15 amino acids. After removal of 3 bases from V and 9 bases from J, the junction contained 5 bases not matched to a gene. Germline V CDR1 and CDR2: LNHDA, SQIVND (reference sequence). CDR3 bases: TGTGCCAGTAGTATCGGGACTAGCGGGATGTCTGAGCAGTTCTTC. Its translation: CASSIGTSGMSEQFF.

The chain couples TRBV27 to TRBJ1-1; D remains unclear. V lost 3 bases and J lost 3, with 8 bases in between. The CDR3 has 13 residues. The germline V gene encodes CDR1 MNHEY and CDR2 SMNVEV (reference sequence). CDR3 region: CASSLGSYTEAFF. The CDR3 bases are TGTGCCAGCAGTTTGGGCTCCTACACTGAAGCTTTCTTT.

V is TRBV29-1 and J is TRBJ1-2; the D gene is possibly TRBD1 (5 bases). The CDR3 runs to 14 residues. V dropped 4 bases and J dropped 3 bases, with 15 bases sitting between them. Germline V gives CDR1 SQVTM, CDR2 ANQGSEA. The CDR3 protein is CSVAGSGGDYGYTF. In DNA form, the CDR3 reads TGCAGCGTTGCGGGTTCTGGGGGTGACTATGGCTACACCTTC.

The rearrangement links TRBV11-1 to TRBJ2-7; TRBD2 agrees at 14 bases. The CDR3 runs 17 residues. V was pared by 5 bases and J by 2 bases, with 8 bases of the junction left unmatched. CDR1 and CDR2 (germline): SGHAT, FQDESV (reference sequence). CDR3 region: CASSHGTSGSEAYEQYF. In DNA, the CDR3 is TGTGCCAGCAGCCACGGGACTAGCGGGAGCGAAGCCTACGAGCAGTACTTC.

This chain joins TRBV27 and TRBJ1-2, with a possible D match to TRBD1 (6 bases). CDR1 is MNHEY, CDR2 SMNVEV, per germline (reference sequence). The CDR3 has 13 amino acids. The V end lost 6 bases, the J end lost 7 bases, and 15 bases lay between the germline ends. The CDR3 nucleotides read TGTGCCAGCAGCTCCCTCGGGGGGCTTGGCTACACCTTC. Its translation is CASSSLGGLGYTF.

The chain employs TRBV5-4 and TRBJ2-3; D perhaps matches TRBD2 (6 bases). The germline V gene has CDR1 SGHNT and CDR2 YYREEE (reference sequence). CDR3 size: 15 residues. V was clipped by 0 bases and J by 0 bases, with 8 bases between them. The CDR3: CASSLAGRSTDTQYF. CDR3 in DNA: TGTGCCAGCAGCTTGGCAGGGAGGAGCACAGATACGCAGTATTTT.

The chain recombines TRBV28 with TRBJ2-7; 10 bases match TRBD2. The germline gives CDR1 MDHEN, CDR2 SYDVKM. CDR3 length: 14 residues. V shed 7 bases, J shed 4 bases, and the junction held 7 bases outside the gene matches. CDR3 protein: CASIGTSVTYEQYF. The DNA for the CDR3 is TGTGCCAGCATCGGGACTAGCGTAACATACGAGCAGTACTTC. Full variable domain (rest looked up from reference TRBV28 and TRBJ2-7): DVKVTQSSRYLVKRTGEKVFLECVQDMDHENMFWYRQDPGLGLRLIYFSYDVKMKEKGDIPEGYSVSREKKERFSLILESASTNQTSMYLCASIGTSVTYEQYFGPGTRLTVT.

This clone was seen a handful of times. J is TRBJ1-3 and V is TRBV27; no clear D gene. This CDR3 is built from 15 residues. The ends were cut back, 6 bases at V and 0 bases at J, with 12 bases in the middle. The germline V gene encodes CDR1 MNHEY and CDR2 SMNVEV (reference sequence). In DNA form, the CDR3 reads TGTGCCAGCAGCCCGACACCCATCTCTGGAAACACCATATATTTT. Translating it yields CASSPTPISGNTIYF.

This chain links TRBV28 with TRBJ2-3; D unresolved. V shed 2 bases and J shed 1 base, with 7 bases lying between them. Germline CDR1 is MDHEN and CDR2 is SYDVKM. There are 14 residues in the CDR3. CDR3 in DNA: TGTGCCAGCAGTTTAATTCGAGGCACAGATACGCAGTATTTT. Protein: CASSLIRGTDTQYF.

This chain connects TRBV6-5 to TRBJ2-4; 9 nucleotides match TRBD1. This CDR3 region has 13 residues. Germline CDR1 MNHEY, CDR2 SVGAGI. The V segment lost 7 bases and the J segment 10 bases; nucleotides outside the gene matches: 8. CDR3 in amino acids: CASTTGGLEIQYF. For the CDR3, the DNA is TGTGCCAGCACCACAGGGGGCTTAGAAATTCAGTACTTC.

The chain is built from TRBV5-4 and TRBJ2-7, with D maybe TRBD1 (6 bases). Trimming took 5 bases from V and 1 from J, leaving 13 bases between them. Germline loops: CDR1 SGHNT, CDR2 YYREEE (reference sequence). The length of the CDR3 is 14 residues. The CDR3 region has the DNA TGTGCCAGCAGAACAGACAGGTTTTCCTACGAGCAGTACTTC. Encoded protein: CASRTDRFSYEQYF.

This sequence joins TRBV11-3 and TRBJ2-1, with a weak D call TRBD1 (6 bases). V lost 5 bases and J 7 bases, leaving 15 bases between the germline ends. CDR3 size: 14 residues. Germline loops: CDR1 SGHNT, CDR2 YENEEA. The chain's CDR3 is CASSPTDRLNEQFF. CDR3 in DNA: TGTGCCAGCAGCCCAACCGACAGGCTGAATGAGCAGTTCTTC.

The J gene is TRBJ2-1, the V gene TRBV4-2, with 14 bases that match TRBD2. CDR3 length: 16 residues. Germline lookup yields CDR1 LGHNA and CDR2 YNFKEQ. The ends lost 4 bases at V and 7 bases at J; junction bases unmatched: 6. CDR3 coding DNA: TGTGCCAGCAGCCCCCTCGGGACTAGCGGGAGTAATGAGCAGTTCTTC. It specifies CASSPLGTSGSNEQFF.

The CDR3 region is CASSPVTNSYEQYF. CDR3 nucleotides: TGTGCCAGCAGCCCCGTGACTAACTCCTACGAGCAGTACTTC. The genes are TRBV11-2 and TRBJ2-7, with D possibly TRBD2 on 5 matching bases. The CDR3 length is 14 residues. V lost 5 bases, J lost 0 bases, and 11 bases lay in between. The germline CDR1 and CDR2 sequences are SGHAT and FQNNGV.

This clone was observed a single time. This chain links TRBV4-1 with TRBJ2-7; 10 bases agree with TRBD1. V lost 1 base, J lost 3 bases, and 3 bases stayed unmatched. This CDR3 comprises 15 residues. CDR1 and CDR2 from the germline V gene are MGHRA and YSYEKL. CDR3 nucleotides: TGCGCCAGCAGCCAAGTGACAGGGGGCAGCTACGAGCAGTACTTC. Protein: CASSQVTGGSYEQYF.

The genes are TRBV28 and TRBJ1-2; 10 bases are shared with TRBD1. This CDR3 is built from 15 residues. The germline V gene has CDR1 MDHEN and CDR2 SYDVKM. After removal of 3 bases from V and 4 bases from J, the junction contained 5 bases not matched to a gene. The CDR3 DNA is TGTGCCAGCAGTTTGGACAGGGGGTCTACCTATGGCTACACCTTC. It yields the protein CASSLDRGSTYGYTF.

The genes are TRBV9 and TRBJ2-1; D is possibly TRBD2 (6 bases). Trimming took off 0 bases at V and 4 bases at J, with 11 bases between the two ends. The CDR3 totals 15 residues. Germline V gives CDR1 SGDLS, CDR2 YYNGEE. CDR3 loop: CASSVVGGPYNEQFF. CDR3 nucleotide sequence: TGTGCCAGCAGCGTAGTCGGGGGACCTTACAATGAGCAGTTCTTC.

V is TRBV7-9 and J is TRBJ2-5; TRBD2 is a possible D gene (5 bases). In germline, CDR1 is SEHNR, CDR2 FQNEAQ (reference sequence). Trimming shortened V by 7 bases and J by 5 bases, and 17 bases separated the two germline ends. The CDR3 length is 14 residues. CDR3 residues: CASNTHGVAETQYF. The CDR3 DNA is TGTGCCAGCAACACCCATGGGGTAGCGGAGACCCAGTACTTC.

The rearrangement links TRBV27 to TRBJ2-1; 13 nucleotides match TRBD2. Trimming cost V 6 bases and J 0 bases; bases outside gene matches: 8. The CDR3 covers 18 residues. CDR1 and CDR2 (germline): MNHEY, SMNVEV (reference sequence). The CDR3 DNA follows: TGTGCCAGCAGCCAAATGGGACTAGCGGGACTCTCCTACAATGAGCAGTTCTTC. As protein: CASSQMGLAGLSYNEQFF.

This clone was observed a handful of times. The chain uses TRBV30 and TRBJ2-7; perhaps D is TRBD1 or TRBD2 (5 bases each). The germline gives CDR1 GTSNPN, CDR2 SVGIG (reference sequence). V was pared by 4 bases and J by 6 bases, with 10 bases between. This CDR3 spans 11 amino acids. The CDR3 nucleotides read TGTGCCTGGACCTTCGGGACCGAGCAGTACTTC. Protein product: CAWTFGTEQYF.